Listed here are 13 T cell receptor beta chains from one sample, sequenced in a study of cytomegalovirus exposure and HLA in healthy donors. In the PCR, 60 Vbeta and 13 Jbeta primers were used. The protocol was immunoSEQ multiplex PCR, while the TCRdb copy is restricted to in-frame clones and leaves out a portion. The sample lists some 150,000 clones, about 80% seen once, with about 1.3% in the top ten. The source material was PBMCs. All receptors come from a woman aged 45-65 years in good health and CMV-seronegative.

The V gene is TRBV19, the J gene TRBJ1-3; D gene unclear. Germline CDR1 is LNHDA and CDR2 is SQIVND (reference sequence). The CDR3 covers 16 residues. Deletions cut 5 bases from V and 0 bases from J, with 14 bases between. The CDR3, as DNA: TGTGCCAGTAGTTCACTTGACGGACTCTCTGGAAACACCATATATTTT. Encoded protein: CASSSLDGLSGNTIYF.

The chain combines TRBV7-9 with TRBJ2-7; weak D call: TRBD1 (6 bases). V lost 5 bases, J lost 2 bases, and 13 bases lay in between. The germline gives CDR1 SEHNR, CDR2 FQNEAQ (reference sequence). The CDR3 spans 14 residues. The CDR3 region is CASSDRDKPYEQYF. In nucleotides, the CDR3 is TGTGCCAGCAGCGACCGGGACAAGCCCTACGAGCAGTACTTC.

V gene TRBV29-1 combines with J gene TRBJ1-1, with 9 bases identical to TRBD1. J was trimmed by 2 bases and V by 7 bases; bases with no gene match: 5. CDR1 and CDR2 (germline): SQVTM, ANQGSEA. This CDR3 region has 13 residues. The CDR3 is CSGSQGANTEAFF. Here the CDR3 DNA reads TGCAGCGGTTCACAGGGGGCTAACACTGAAGCTTTCTTT.

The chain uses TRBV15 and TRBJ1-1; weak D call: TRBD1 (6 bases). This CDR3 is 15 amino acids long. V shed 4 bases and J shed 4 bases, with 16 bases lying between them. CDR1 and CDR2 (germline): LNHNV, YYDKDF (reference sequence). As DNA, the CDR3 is TGTGCCACCAGCAAAGCCCCACAGGGCTTCACTGAAGCTTTCTTT. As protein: CATSKAPQGFTEAFF.

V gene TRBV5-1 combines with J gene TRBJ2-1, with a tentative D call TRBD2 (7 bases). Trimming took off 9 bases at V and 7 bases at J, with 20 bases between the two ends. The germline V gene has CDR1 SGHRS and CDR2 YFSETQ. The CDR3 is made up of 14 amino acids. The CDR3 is CATHDGGTTNEQFF. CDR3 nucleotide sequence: TGCGCCACCCACGACGGGGGGACAACGAATGAGCAGTTCTTC.

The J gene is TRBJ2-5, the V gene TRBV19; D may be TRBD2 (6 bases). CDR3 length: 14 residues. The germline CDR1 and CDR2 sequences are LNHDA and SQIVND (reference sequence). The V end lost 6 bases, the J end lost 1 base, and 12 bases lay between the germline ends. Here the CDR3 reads CASSPRGIQETQYF. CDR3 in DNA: TGTGCCAGTAGCCCGCGCGGGATCCAAGAGACCCAGTACTTC.

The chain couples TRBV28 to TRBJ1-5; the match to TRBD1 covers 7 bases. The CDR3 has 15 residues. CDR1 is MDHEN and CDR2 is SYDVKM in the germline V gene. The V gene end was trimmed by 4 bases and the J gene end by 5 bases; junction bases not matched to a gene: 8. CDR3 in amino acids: CASSSTGTVYQPQHF. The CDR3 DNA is TGTGCCAGCAGTTCTACTGGGACAGTCTATCAGCCCCAGCATTTT.

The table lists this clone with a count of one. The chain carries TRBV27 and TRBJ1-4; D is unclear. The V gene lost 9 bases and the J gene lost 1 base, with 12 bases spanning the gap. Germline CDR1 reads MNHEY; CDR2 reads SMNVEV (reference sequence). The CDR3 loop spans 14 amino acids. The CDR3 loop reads CASRYGGTNEKLFF. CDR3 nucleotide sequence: TGTGCCAGTCGTTATGGAGGAACTAATGAAAAACTGTTTTTT.

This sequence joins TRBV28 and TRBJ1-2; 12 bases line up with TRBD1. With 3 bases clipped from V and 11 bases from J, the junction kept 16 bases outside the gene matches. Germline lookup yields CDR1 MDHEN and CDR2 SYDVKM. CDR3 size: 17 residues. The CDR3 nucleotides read TGTGCCAGCAGTTTTGGGGACAGGGGGCTCCTAACTATGGGGTACACCTTC. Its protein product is CASSFGDRGLLTMGYTF.

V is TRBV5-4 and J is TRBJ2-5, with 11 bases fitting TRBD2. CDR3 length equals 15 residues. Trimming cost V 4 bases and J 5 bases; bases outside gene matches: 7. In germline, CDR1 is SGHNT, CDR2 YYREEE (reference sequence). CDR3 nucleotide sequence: TGTGCCAGCAGCCTTAGCGGGGGGGCGGGGGAGACCCAGTACTTC. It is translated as CASSLSGGAGETQYF.

DNA for the CDR3: TGTGCCAGCAGCCCAGAGACAGTTTTTTTAGATACGCAGTATTTT. Amino acid sequence: CASSPETVFLDTQYF. The chain carries TRBV7-2 and TRBJ2-3, with D possibly being TRBD1 (5 bases). There are 15 residues in the CDR3. Germline-derived CDR1 and CDR2 are SGHTA and FQGNSA. Trimming shortened V by 5 bases and J by 5 bases, and 17 bases separated the two germline ends.

The CDR3 DNA sequence: TGTGCCAGCACCCTGACAGGGGGCTCCTACGAGCAGTACTTC. Translation: CASTLTGGSYEQYF. The V gene is TRBV6-5, the J gene TRBJ2-7; 9 nucleotides agree with TRBD1. This CDR3 spans 14 amino acids. V lost 7 bases to trimming and J lost 0 bases; unmatched junction nucleotides: 4. In germline, CDR1 is MNHEY, CDR2 SVGAGI.

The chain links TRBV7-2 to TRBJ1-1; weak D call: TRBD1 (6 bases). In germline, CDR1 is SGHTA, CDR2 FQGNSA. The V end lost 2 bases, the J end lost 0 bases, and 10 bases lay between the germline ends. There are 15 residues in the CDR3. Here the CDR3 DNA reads TGTGCCAGCAGCTTAAATCACAGGGTGAACACTGAAGCTTTCTTT. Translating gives CASSLNHRVNTEAFF.